This TCR beta chain is drawn from a study of blood T cell repertoires in COVID-19. Overall study context: The samples span acute and convalescent COVID-19 from the United States, Italy and Spain. T cells, B-cell-depleted T cells, or PBMCs supplied cDNA or gDNA.

The CDR3 spans 15 residues. Germline loops: CDR1 SGHNT, CDR2 YENEEA. Trimming at V came to 2 bases and at J to 13 bases, leaving 6 bases not matched to a gene. This clone was recorded once. Original processing notes: From reference gene primer amplification, estimates of nucleated cell counts were derived. Data came from immunoSEQ multiplex PCR; TCRdb stores just in-frame clones and leaves some out. Clonal size and the V and J genes are those of that table, whereas D and trimming came from the DNA. The table lists around 100,000 clones, around nine tenths of them singletons, with about 5% in the top ten.

The chain is built from TRBV11-3 and TRBJ2-1; 15 bases align to TRBD2. What was sequenced was peripheral blood. This TCR came from a man aged 50 to 60 with acute or convalescent COVID-19. For the CDR3, the DNA is TGTGCCAGCAGCTTAAGGACTAGCGGGAGGGCTCTCCAGTTCTTC. Protein product: CASSLRTSGRALQFF.